The clone carrying this T cell receptor beta chain has a count of ten or more. As yet, its antigen is unknown. cDNA carried unique molecular identifiers, and a universal primer site was added by template switching. In TCRdb, the 5' RACE reads were re-called with MiXCR into one record per CDR3 protein. The repertoire holds under 450,000 distinct CDR3 sequences, with about a fifth as singletons. The sample belongs to a study of identical twins. Study conclusions and caveats: For cord blood, abundant beta clonotypes had fewer insertions, unlike memory repertoires, which showed none. Alpha sequences out of frame and shared by twins had excess low generation probability.

The sequencing input was naive T cells sorted from blood. The clonotype originates from a middle-aged man in good health.

CDR3 amino acids: CASSQVASGGLIANLYEQYF. The CDR3 nucleotides read TGTGCCAGCAGCCAAGTGGCTAGCGGGGGGCTAATCGCTAATCTCTACGAGCAGTACTTC. The rearrangement joins TRBV4-2 to TRBJ2-7, with 11 nucleotides matching TRBD2. Germline lookup yields CDR1 LGHNA and CDR2 YNFKEQ. V was clipped by 1 base and J by 3 bases; unmatched bases: 17. There are 20 residues in the CDR3.